This T cell receptor beta chain was obtained from a study of PD-L1 blockade in urothelial cancer. Study background: About 85% of the 29 patients were males with bladder-origin urothelial cancer. Between 0 and 3 prior chemotherapy regimens had been given to patients. Blood analysis occurred 3 weeks (second dose) and 6 weeks after treatment start.

Trimming stripped 4 bases from V and 0 bases from J, with 7 bases between. The CDR3 covers 14 residues. Per the germline V gene, CDR1 is KGHSH and CDR2 is LQKENI. The repertoire was sequenced with immunoSEQ multiplex PCR; TCRdb's copy has only in-frame clones and lacks some. The sample carries tens of thousands of clones, approximately 91% recorded once. The receptor was derived from a man aged 55 to 70 with urothelial cancer. This chain links TRBV18 with TRBJ1-5; D might be TRBD1 (6 bases). The source was PBMCs, collected around atezolizumab (anti-PD-L1) treatment. The CDR3 DNA is TGTGCCAGCTCACAGGGGGATAGCAATCAGCCCCAGCATTTT. Its translation is CASSQGDSNQPQHF.